The 22 T cell receptor beta chains below were found in one sample sequenced in a study of blood T cell repertoires in COVID-19. The data were produced by immunoSEQ multiplex PCR, yet TCRdb's version contains in-frame clones alone and is incomplete. The sample shows about 46,000 clones, roughly 90% of them seen only once. The sample comprised peripheral blood. These receptors were obtained from a man aged 65 to 85 with active COVID-19.

The chain joins TRBV28 to TRBJ2-7, with TRBD2 identical over 13 bases. Germline V gene data show CDR1 as MDHEN and CDR2 as SYDVKM. CDR3 size: 16 residues. Unmatched junction bases numbered 3, after V lost 4 bases and J lost 0 bases. The CDR3 DNA is TGTGCCAGCAGTTCCTGGACTAGCGGGAGCTCCTACGAGCAGTACTTC. This sequence encodes CASSSWTSGSSYEQYF.

The chain combines TRBV29-1 with TRBJ1-2; TRBD1 aligns across 7 bases. CDR1 and CDR2 (germline): SQVTM, ANQGSEA. This CDR3 contains 14 residues. Trimming took 7 bases from V and 5 from J; bases not matched to a gene: 13. CDR3: CSGGGGGQRYGYTF. CDR3 bases: TGCAGCGGTGGCGGGGGGGGACAGCGTTATGGCTACACCTTC.

The chain links TRBV7-2 to TRBJ2-1, with 10 bases lining up with TRBD2. Germline values: CDR1 SGHTA, CDR2 FQGNSA. With V trimmed by 6 bases and J by 5 bases, 7 bases remained unmatched. CDR3 size: 15 residues. This CDR3 reads CASRRRTSGHNEQFF. The CDR3 DNA reads TGTGCCAGCAGGCGAAGGACTAGCGGCCACAATGAGCAGTTCTTC.

The chain links TRBV19 to TRBJ2-7; weak D call: TRBD1 (6 bases). The CDR3 covers 13 residues. Germline V gives CDR1 LNHDA, CDR2 SQIVND (reference sequence). Trimming left V 6 bases short and J 3 bases short, with 12 bases between. As DNA, the CDR3 is TGTGCCAGTAGCAAAACAGGGTACTACGAGCAGTACTTC. It codes for CASSKTGYYEQYF.

The J gene is TRBJ2-2, the V gene TRBV11-2; no reliable D call. CDR1 and CDR2 (germline): SGHAT, FQNNGV. V shed 2 bases and J shed 4 bases, with 8 bases lying between them. CDR3 length: 14 amino acids. CDR3 nucleotides: TGTGCCAGCAGCTTAAATAGTGTCACCGGGGAGCTGTTTTTT. Protein sequence: CASSLNSVTGELFF.

The V and J genes are TRBV2 and TRBJ1-5, with D uncertain. Trimming took off 5 bases at V and 5 bases at J, with 10 bases between the two ends. CDR1 SNHLY and CDR2 FYNNEI come from the germline V gene. The CDR3 is 13 amino acids. CDR3 loop: CASSPSGYQPQHF. Here the CDR3 DNA reads TGTGCCAGCAGTCCCTCAGGATATCAGCCCCAGCATTTT.

This clone was recorded a few times. The chain employs TRBV7-2 and TRBJ1-5, with TRBD1 matching over 9 bases. Trimming at V came to 4 bases and at J to 3 bases, leaving 7 bases not matched to a gene. From germline, CDR1 is SGHTA and CDR2 FQGNSA. The CDR3 sequence is 16 residues long. This chain's CDR3 is CASSSQGAGFNQPQHF. The CDR3 nucleotides are TGTGCCAGCAGCTCACAGGGGGCGGGTTTCAATCAGCCCCAGCATTTT.

This chain links TRBV27 with TRBJ1-2; 7 bases align to TRBD1. The V gene end was trimmed by 5 bases and the J gene end by 5 bases; junction bases not matched to a gene: 8. This CDR3 is 14 amino acids long. Per germline, CDR1 MNHEY and CDR2 SMNVEV (reference sequence). In DNA, the CDR3 is TGTGCCAGCAGTCCCGACAGGGAGGTATATGGCTACACCTTC. Translation gives CASSPDREVYGYTF.

For the CDR3, the DNA is TGTGCCAGCAGCTTAGTGCACCCACTCGAGCAGTACTTC. Its translation: CASSLVHPLEQYF. This chain connects TRBV11-2 to TRBJ2-7; no clear D. Germline V gene lookup returns CDR1 SGHAT and CDR2 FQNNGV. V was cut by 1 base and J by 6 bases, with 10 bases left in between. The CDR3 has 13 amino acids.

The chain is built from TRBV3-1 (or the pseudogene TRBV3-2) and TRBJ2-6; the D gene is possibly TRBD2 (6 bases). This CDR3 is built from 14 residues. From germline, CDR1 is LGHDT and CDR2 YNNKEL (reference sequence). The ends were cut back, 2 bases at V and 4 bases at J, with 6 bases in the middle. The CDR3 coding sequence is TGTGCCAGCAGCCAAAGCGGGGGGGCCAACGTCCTGACTTTC. Amino acids: CASSQSGGANVLTF.

The chain employs TRBV3-1 (or the pseudogene TRBV3-2) and TRBJ2-1, with 12 bases fitting TRBD2. The V segment lost 6 bases and the J segment 10 bases; nucleotides outside the gene matches: 10. CDR3 length: 15 residues. CDR1 and CDR2 (germline): LGHDT, YNNKEL (reference sequence). CDR3 protein: CASSQAGLAGGEQFF. As DNA, the CDR3 is TGTGCCAGCAGTCAGGCGGGGCTAGCGGGAGGGGAGCAGTTCTTC.

This sequence joins TRBV2 and TRBJ2-4; 8 positions agree with TRBD2. The CDR3 totals 12 residues. V lost 8 bases, J lost 10 bases, and 7 bases stayed unmatched. Looked up from germline, CDR1 is SNHLY and CDR2 is FYNNEI. In DNA form, the CDR3 reads TGTGCCAGCGGTGGACTAGCTAGGATTCAGTACTTC. Residues: CASGGLARIQYF.

The V call is TRBV6-6, the J call TRBJ1-5, with 9 bases that match TRBD1. This CDR3 comprises 18 residues. The V segment lost 5 bases and the J segment 0 bases; nucleotides outside the gene matches: 11. CDR1 and CDR2 from the germline V gene are MNHNY and SVGAGI (reference sequence). CDR3 sequence reads: CASSPGTGRPYSNQPQHF. As DNA, the CDR3 is TGTGCCAGCAGTCCCGGGACAGGGAGACCCTATAGCAATCAGCCCCAGCATTTT.

This clone has more than one count but fewer than ten. This chain joins TRBV6-5 and TRBJ2-2; tentative D call: TRBD1 (5 bases). The CDR3 covers 16 residues. The germline CDR1 and CDR2 sequences are MNHEY and SVGAGI. The V and J ends lost 0 bases and 4 bases respectively, with 12 bases between them. In nucleotides, the CDR3 is TGTGCCAGCAGTTACTCGACGCTTAGGGGCACCGGGGAGCTGTTTTTT. Amino acids: CASSYSTLRGTGELFF.

The rearrangement uses TRBV5-4 and TRBJ1-5, with a tentative D call TRBD1 (6 bases). V lost 0 bases to trimming and J lost 4 bases, with 11 bases between them. CDR3 length equals 15 residues. The germline V gene encodes CDR1 SGHNT and CDR2 YYREEE (reference sequence). For the CDR3, the DNA is TGTGCCAGCAGCTTGGAACCCGGGACAAATCAGCCCCAGCATTTT. Protein product: CASSLEPGTNQPQHF.

The chain joins TRBV28 to TRBJ2-5, with 10 bases that match TRBD2. The CDR3 extends over 15 amino acids. After removal of 3 bases from V and 2 bases from J, the junction contained 3 bases not matched to a gene. The germline CDR1 and CDR2 sequences are MDHEN and SYDVKM. This CDR3 reads CASSFSGRRQETQYF. CDR3 coding DNA: TGTGCCAGCAGTTTTAGCGGGAGGCGACAAGAGACCCAGTACTTC.

V gene TRBV12-3 or TRBV12-4 combines with J gene TRBJ1-5, with 7 bases lining up with TRBD1. Trimming cost V 8 bases and J 7 bases; bases outside gene matches: 5. The CDR3 covers 12 residues. Written as DNA, the CDR3 is TGTGCCAGCTCAGGGGGTCGCCAGCCCCAGCATTTT. It is translated as CASSGGRQPQHF.

The J gene is TRBJ1-3, the V gene TRBV29-1, with a weak D call TRBD1 (6 bases). V was trimmed by 1 base and J by 4 bases, leaving 11 bases between them. CDR3 size: 14 residues. Looked up from germline, CDR1 is SQVTM and CDR2 is ANQGSEA. The CDR3 region has the DNA TGCAGCGTTGAAGTCACAGGGACCGGAAACACCATATATTTT. Residues: CSVEVTGTGNTIYF.

The chain recombines TRBV5-4 with TRBJ2-7; D gene unclear. Looked up from germline, CDR1 is SGHNT and CDR2 is YYREEE (reference sequence). CDR3 length: 13 residues. The V gene lost 1 base and the J gene lost 1 base, with 6 bases spanning the gap. CDR3 region: CASSLTDSYEQYF. The CDR3 DNA is TGTGCCAGCAGCTTGACTGATTCCTACGAGCAGTACTTC.

The V and J genes are TRBV23-1 and TRBJ2-7, with D maybe TRBD1 (6 bases). TRBV23-1 is flagged as an ORF with uncertain function. CDR3 length: 18 residues. With 0 bases removed from V and 1 base from J, the gap between germline ends came to 19 bases. DNA of the CDR3: TGCGCCAGCAGTCAATCGGAAGGGTCCGGACAGAAATCCTACGAGCAGTACTTC. Its translation: CASSQSEGSGQKSYEQYF.

The CDR3: CASSLYSGTSAYTDTQYF. In DNA, the CDR3 is TGTGCCAGCAGTTTATACTCCGGGACTAGCGCATACACAGATACGCAGTATTTT. The V gene is TRBV28, the J gene TRBJ2-3; 10 bases map to TRBD2. Germline assignment: CDR1 MDHEN and CDR2 SYDVKM. J gave up 2 bases and V 1 base, and 9 bases lay outside the gene matches. The CDR3 contains 18 residues. The variable domain in full, with the rest retrieved from reference TRBV28 and TRBJ2-3, is DVKVTQSSRYLVKRTGEKVFLECVQDMDHENMFWYRQDPGLGLRLIYFSYDVKMKEKGDIPEGYSVSREKKERFSLILESASTNQTSMYLCASSLYSGTSAYTDTQYFGPGTRLTVL.

The chain carries TRBV28 and TRBJ2-5; 11 nucleotides line up with TRBD1. The CDR3 contains 15 residues. V lost 4 bases, J lost 4 bases, and 5 bases stayed unmatched. Germline CDR1 is MDHEN and CDR2 is SYDVKM. The CDR3 here is CASSSPGQGVETQYF. The DNA of the CDR3 is TGTGCCAGCAGTTCGCCGGGACAGGGGGTAGAGACCCAGTACTTC.